The clone carrying this T cell receptor beta chain was counted only a few times. Its antigen is still unknown. Germline V gene sequence: CDR1 SGHRS, CDR2 YFSETQ. The trim removed 4 bases at V and 5 bases at J, leaving 9 bases unmatched. The CDR3 is 15 amino acids. The data are from a study of T cells after posttransplantation cyclophosphamide. Method: immunoSEQ multiplex PCR; TCRdb's copy keeps in-frame clones and lacks some. The top ten clones hold roughly 2.8% of a sample with 50,000 to 55,000 clones, around 83% of them seen once. Overall study results and limits: Recipient CMV seropositivity and CMV reactivation strongly tracked TRB clonality.

The receptor was derived from a man younger than 40 with a blood cancer, CMV-positive, and with a related stem cell donor. The J gene is TRBJ2-4, the V gene TRBV5-1; 7 bases fit TRBD1. Specimen: PBMCs. CDR3 protein: CASSIDRAPQNIQYF. The CDR3 DNA reads TGCGCCAGCAGCATAGACAGGGCCCCCCAAAACATTCAGTACTTC.